The subject of this entry is one T cell receptor (beta chain). This clonotype was recorded many times. Its specific antigen is unknown. Within one base of it there is no much larger clone, and no base qualities were kept. Sequencing took place on an Illumina HiSeq 2500. Quantitative 5'-RACE with molecular barcodes was the method used to prepare the TCR beta libraries. The authors' pipeline ran thus. A new computational method based on a probabilistic model of VDJ rearrangement was used to identify disease-linked TCR variants. The raw public reads went through TCRdb reprocessing: fastp at Q25, MiXCR clone calling, in-frame beta chains kept. CDR3 protein duplicates are merged, each entry listing the most common genes and DNA. None of the V and J calls come from the authors' own analysis; TCRdb made them. The sample records about 150,000 distinct CDR3 sequences, around a third of which are singletons. About 6% of the sample comes from the top ten.

This record comes from a study of CD8 T cells in ankylosing spondylitis (dated by TCRdb to between 2016 and 2019). For context, the study as a whole: The study profiled T cell receptor beta repertoires in healthy donors and ankylosing spondylitis patients to find disease-linked TCR variants. The full study cohort comprised around 25 ankylosing spondylitis patients and approximately 100 healthy donors. Peripheral blood was sampled, and synovial fluid was also collected from ankylosing spondylitis patients. Beyond this particular receptor, the publication reports: The disease-linked clones were reported as significantly enriched in matched synovial fluid samples from ankylosing spondylitis patients. Some TCR beta motif variants had previously been reported in synovial fluid and blood of reactive arthritis patients, which suggested common disease-initiation mechanisms. A TCR beta motif made up of fewer than 10 highly homologous amino acid variants appeared to be characteristic of blood from ankylosing spondylitis patients. The disease-linked clones showed a CD8+ phenotype and occurred at relatively low frequencies in peripheral blood.

Trimming removed 5 bases from V and 5 bases from J, leaving 9 bases between the germline ends. The germline V gene provides CDR1 SGHVS and CDR2 FNYEAQ. CDR3 length: 12 amino acids, cysteine to phenylalanine. The sequence is cut down to CDR3 DNA, 36 bases in frame from base 1. For each ankylosing spondylitis patient, the synovial fluid sample was matched to a blood sample from that same patient. Sequences were obtained from synovial fluid, either unsorted or a sorted T cell fraction (not recorded which). This TCR came from a male donor with ankylosing spondylitis. In this chain, TRBV7-6 is recombined with TRBJ1-1, with the D gene not clear enough to name. Read as DNA, the sequence is TGTGCCAGCAGCGGAGGAGGGACTGAAGCTTTCTTT. This yields the protein CASSGGGTEAFF.